This TCR beta chain was observed in a study of T cell repertoires in cytomegalovirus infection. At the level of the study: Public TCR beta signatures marked donors with CMV infection and the matching HLA. Study conclusions and caveats: CMV-specific TCR beta clonotypes restricted by HLA-C were the ones dominating the ex vivo response. Totalled public TCR beta family frequency picked out people who carried CMV plus the relevant HLA.

The trim removed 6 bases at V and 7 bases at J, leaving 15 bases unmatched. In germline, CDR1 is MNHEY, CDR2 SVGEGT. The CDR3 is made up of 15 amino acids. TCRdb reanalysed the reads using MiXCR and keeps one entry per CDR3 protein. Seen here are a few hundred thousand distinct CDR3 sequences, about 15% observed once, and the top ten hold less than 60%. This clonotype was detected many times. Its antigen is unidentified. The receptor's source is a human donor in good health (CMV status not recorded). Some clones in this sample may be carry-over from other donors' samples. The sequencing sample was made of CD8+ T cells from PBMCs. The chain employs TRBV6-2 or TRBV6-3 and TRBJ2-7; 7 nucleotides align to TRBD2. CDR3 sequence: CASSREPGTIGEQYF. CDR3 in DNA: TGTGCCAGCAGCCGTGAACCCGGGACTATCGGTGAGCAGTACTTC.